A single sample is the source of the 30 T cell receptor beta chains below, sequenced in a study of blood T cell repertoires in COVID-19 (TCRdb year 2020). The protocol used for the library was the immunoSEQ multiplex PCR assay. The table was pulled from immuneACCESS by TCRdb, which kept in-frame rearrangements only. Such tables lose some clones; where checked, under half of the loss comes from unresolved V genes, and the rest has no known cause. Across this sample there are approximately 74,000 clones, with around 93% seen only once. The top ten clones comprise approximately 4.8% of the sample. Sequencing input: peripheral blood. All receptors come from a woman aged 55-75 years with active COVID-19.

This chain uses TRBV28 with TRBJ1-2; TRBD1 matches at 11 bases. The CDR3 loop spans 18 amino acids. Per germline, CDR1 MDHEN and CDR2 SYDVKM. Trimming at V came to 2 bases and at J to 0 bases, leaving 8 bases not matched to a gene. CDR3 region: CASSLPWDRGIANYGYTF. The CDR3, as DNA: TGTGCCAGCAGTTTACCCTGGGACAGGGGGATTGCTAACTATGGCTACACCTTC.

This clone was seen a handful of times. The chain links TRBV28 to TRBJ2-2; D is uncertain. Trimming cost V 3 bases and J 6 bases, with 8 bases left between them. Germline CDR1 MDHEN, CDR2 SYDVKM. There are 13 residues in the CDR3. DNA of the CDR3: TGTGCCAGCAGTTTCCCTAGTGCCGGGGAGCTGTTTTTT. Amino acid sequence: CASSFPSAGELFF.

This clone was counted a few times. The chain carries TRBV6-2 or TRBV6-3 and TRBJ1-6; D unclear. The CDR3 totals 13 residues. V lost 2 bases and J lost 16, with 15 bases in between. Germline lookup yields CDR1 MNHEY and CDR2 SVGEGT. This chain's CDR3 is CASSYATATDLHF. The CDR3 nucleotides read TGTGCCAGCAGTTACGCGACGGCTACAGATCTCCACTTT.

The chain is built from TRBV2 and TRBJ1-1, with TRBD1 matching over 10 bases. CDR3 length: 14 amino acids. Per germline, CDR1 SNHLY and CDR2 FYNNEI. With V trimmed by 8 bases and J by 4 bases, 7 bases remained unmatched. CDR3 sequence: CASVNRDRGTEAFF. The CDR3 DNA is TGTGCCAGCGTAAACCGGGACAGGGGCACTGAAGCTTTCTTT.

This chain joins TRBV15 and TRBJ1-1; D is ambiguous. V lost 1 base, J lost 7 bases, and 7 bases lay in between. There are 12 residues in the CDR3. Germline values: CDR1 LNHNV, CDR2 YYDKDF (reference sequence). Here the CDR3 reads CATSRGYLEAFF. The CDR3 bases are TGTGCCACCAGCAGAGGCTACCTTGAAGCTTTCTTT.

The chain is built from TRBV11-2 and TRBJ2-3; TRBD1 agrees at 8 bases. This CDR3 comprises 15 residues. Germline lookup yields CDR1 SGHAT and CDR2 FQNNGV. J gave up 3 bases and V 0 bases, and 2 bases lay outside the gene matches. DNA of the CDR3: TGTGCCAGCAGCTTAGACAGGGGGCCGACAGATACGCAGTATTTT. Encoded protein: CASSLDRGPTDTQYF.

The chain combines TRBV7-2 with TRBJ2-3; no reliable D call. Germline V CDR1 and CDR2: SGHTA, FQGNSA. The CDR3 is 15 residues long. The V end was cut by 5 bases, the J end by 4 bases, with 16 bases between. CDR3 sequence: CASSPAATWADTQYF. Here the CDR3 DNA reads TGTGCCAGCAGCCCGGCGGCGACCTGGGCAGATACGCAGTATTTT.

In its sample, this clone was seen a few times. The chain employs TRBV14 and TRBJ2-2; D is uncertain. The CDR3 length is 16 residues. Trimming took 4 bases from V and 0 from J, leaving 12 bases between them. Germline CDR1 reads SGHDN; CDR2 reads FVKESK. The CDR3 DNA reads TGTGCCAGCAGCCCCTGGCGGAACGCGAACACCGGGGAGCTGTTTTTT. Translating gives CASSPWRNANTGELFF.

V and J are TRBV15 and TRBJ1-2; TRBD1 matches 9 bases. This CDR3 is built from 16 residues. Germline CDR1 reads LNHNV; CDR2 reads YYDKDF (reference sequence). The junction had 10 bases not matched to a gene; V was cut back by 4 bases and J by 4 bases. The CDR3 sequence: CATSTMRGTGFYGYTF. The CDR3 DNA follows: TGTGCCACCAGCACCATGAGGGGGACAGGGTTCTATGGCTACACCTTC.

The V gene is TRBV2, the J gene TRBJ2-5; no definite D call. Germline V gene data show CDR1 as SNHLY and CDR2 as FYNNEI. This CDR3 has 11 residues. V lost 6 bases and J 4 bases, leaving 6 bases between the germline ends. The CDR3 is CASRLSETQYF. The CDR3 coding sequence is TGTGCCAGCAGGCTATCAGAGACCCAGTACTTC.

The V call is TRBV7-8, the J call TRBJ1-2; 12 nucleotides match TRBD1. CDR3 length: 15 residues. CDR1 is SGHVS, CDR2 FQNEAQ, per germline. V was pared by 3 bases and J by 8 bases, with 7 bases of the junction left unmatched. As DNA, the CDR3 is TGTGCCAGCAGCTTTCCGGGACAGGGGGCGCGGGGCTACACCTTC. Translation gives CASSFPGQGARGYTF.

This chain joins TRBV19 and TRBJ1-5; 11 bases fit TRBD1. Trimming removed 5 bases from V and 7 bases from J; junction bases left unmatched: 7. The V gene's germline CDR1 is LNHDA and CDR2 SQIVND (reference sequence). The CDR3 contains 15 residues. CDR3 amino acids: CASSSRDRGGQPQHF. The CDR3, as DNA: TGTGCCAGTAGTTCCCGGGACAGGGGGGGACAGCCCCAGCATTTT.

This sequence joins TRBV10-1 and TRBJ2-1, with 8 bases fitting TRBD1. CDR3 size: 17 residues. The trim removed 2 bases at V and 8 bases at J, leaving 14 bases unmatched. From germline, CDR1 is WNHNN and CDR2 SYGVQD (reference sequence). CDR3 region: CASSERGPGQGDDEQFF. CDR3 bases: TGCGCCAGCAGTGAGCGCGGCCCCGGACAGGGAGATGATGAGCAGTTCTTC.

In its sample, this clone was seen once. This chain connects TRBV7-9 to TRBJ1-6, with D maybe TRBD1 (5 bases). The CDR3 is made up of 16 amino acids. Germline V gene data show CDR1 as SEHNR and CDR2 as FQNEAQ (reference sequence). The ends were cut back, 5 bases at V and 0 bases at J, with 11 bases in the middle. The CDR3 protein is CASSRTRSSYNSPLHF. CDR3 bases: TGTGCCAGCAGCCGGACAAGGAGCTCCTATAATTCACCCCTCCACTTT.

The V gene is TRBV14, the J gene TRBJ2-2; tentatively, D is TRBD1 (5 bases). From germline, CDR1 is SGHDN and CDR2 FVKESK. V was clipped by 4 bases and J by 5 bases, with 8 bases between them. The CDR3 is 13 amino acids. The CDR3 sequence: CASSRQFTGELFF. The CDR3 coding sequence is TGTGCCAGCAGCCGACAGTTTACCGGGGAGCTGTTTTTT.

This clone has only one observation. The rearrangement joins TRBV4-2 to TRBJ2-6, with D possibly being TRBD1 (6 bases). The CDR3 consists of 15 residues. Germline-derived CDR1 and CDR2 are LGHNA and YNFKEQ. The ends were cut back, 6 bases at V and 4 bases at J, with 13 bases in the middle. This CDR3 reads CASRNTGSGANVLTF. CDR3 DNA: TGTGCCAGCAGAAACACAGGGTCCGGGGCCAACGTCCTGACTTTC.

The V call is TRBV4-1, the J call TRBJ2-6, with 7 bases that match TRBD1. CDR3 length equals 18 residues. The germline CDR1 and CDR2 sequences are MGHRA and YSYEKL. With V trimmed by 4 bases and J by 1 base, 10 bases remained unmatched. For the CDR3, the DNA is TGCGCCAGCAGCCCCGGAGGCAGGGGGAAATCTGGGGCCAACGTCCTGACTTTC. This translates into CASSPGGRGKSGANVLTF.

The chain couples TRBV27 to TRBJ2-3; 11 nucleotides match TRBD2. The CDR3 length is 15 residues. V trimming: 6 bases; J trimming: 5 bases; junction bases outside the gene matches: 7. The germline gives CDR1 MNHEY, CDR2 SMNVEV (reference sequence). This CDR3 is CASRHSGRGGDTQYF. CDR3 nucleotide sequence: TGTGCCAGCAGACATAGCGGGAGGGGAGGAGATACGCAGTATTTT.

A note on this clone: Other DNA variants within this sample encode the same CDR3. CDR3 sequence: CALRSSGVNEQFF. The CDR3 bases are TGTGCCCTAAGATCTAGCGGCGTAAATGAGCAGTTCTTC. The chain uses TRBV28 and TRBJ2-1; TRBD2 aligns across 7 bases. Germline CDR1 MDHEN, CDR2 SYDVKM. V shed 11 bases and J 7 bases; nucleotides not matched to a gene: 11. The CDR3 runs 13 residues.

The rearrangement joins TRBV21-1 to TRBJ2-2; no check of the table's D call, TRBD2, against the DNA was made. TRBV21-1 is described as a pseudogene. The length of the CDR3 is 15 residues. CDR3 protein: CATQSKRDITGELFF. The CDR3 DNA reads as TGTGCCACCCAGTCGAAGCGGGATATCACCGGGGAGCTGTTTTTT.

The chain carries TRBV5-6 and TRBJ2-3; 7 bases line up with TRBD2. The CDR3 is made up of 14 amino acids. V was pared by 2 bases and J by 3 bases, with 3 bases of the junction left unmatched. Germline values: CDR1 SGHDT, CDR2 YYEEEE. The CDR3 here is CASSFRAGTDTQYF. CDR3 sequence (DNA): TGTGCCAGCAGCTTCAGAGCGGGAACAGATACGCAGTATTTT.

This chain joins TRBV19 and TRBJ1-1; 7 bases fit TRBD1. V was clipped by 7 bases and J by 0 bases; unmatched bases: 5. The CDR3 is made up of 14 amino acids. Germline V gene data show CDR1 as LNHDA and CDR2 as SQIVND (reference sequence). This chain's CDR3 is CASNRGRMNTEAFF. The CDR3 coding sequence is TGTGCCAGTAACAGGGGTCGCATGAACACTGAAGCTTTCTTT.

This sequence joins TRBV19 and TRBJ2-5, with 8 bases that match TRBD2. The CDR3 is 15 amino acids. Germline V gene lookup returns CDR1 LNHDA and CDR2 SQIVND (reference sequence). The junction had 11 bases not matched to a gene; V was cut back by 8 bases and J by 3 bases. The DNA for the CDR3 is TGTGCCAGTGGAGGAAACGGACTAGCTGAAGAGACCCAGTACTTC. Translation gives CASGGNGLAEETQYF.

The chain has TRBV14 and TRBJ2-7; 9 bases line up with TRBD1. Losses at the gene ends were 3 bases for V and 5 bases for J; bases not matched to a gene: 5. The CDR3 spans 14 residues. Germline loops: CDR1 SGHDN, CDR2 FVKESK. In DNA, the CDR3 is TGTGCCAGCAGCCACGACAGGGGGTACGACGAGCAGTACTTC. It specifies CASSHDRGYDEQYF.

In nucleotides, the CDR3 is TGTGCCAGCAGCCCTACCGGGACTCGATCTAATGAAAAACTGTTTTTT. The encoded protein is CASSPTGTRSNEKLFF. V and J are TRBV5-4 and TRBJ1-4; D possibly corresponds to TRBD1 (5 bases). The germline CDR1 and CDR2 sequences are SGHNT and YYREEE (reference sequence). This CDR3 comprises 16 residues. Deletions cut 4 bases from V and 3 bases from J, with 16 bases between.

The CDR3 sequence is CASSTHRDTQYF. The CDR3 region has the DNA TGTGCCAGCAGTACCCACCGGGATACGCAGTATTTT. V gene TRBV2 combines with J gene TRBJ2-3; D is uncertain. The CDR3 totals 12 residues. V was pared by 5 bases and J by 6 bases, with 9 bases between. Per germline, CDR1 SNHLY and CDR2 FYNNEI.

This clone was seen only once. V usage is TRBV4-2 and J usage is TRBJ2-7; weak D call: TRBD2 (7 bases). This CDR3 spans 15 amino acids. Germline V gene lookup returns CDR1 LGHNA and CDR2 YNFKEQ. The V end lost 0 bases, the J end lost 3 bases, and 12 bases lay between the germline ends. In nucleotides, the CDR3 is TGTGCCAGCAGCCAAGATCGCGGGGGCCTCTACGAGCAGTACTTC. The encoded protein is CASSQDRGGLYEQYF.

The chain is built from TRBV30 and TRBJ2-7; 12 positions agree with TRBD1. V lost 5 bases to trimming and J lost 3 bases; unmatched junction nucleotides: 2. The germline gives CDR1 GTSNPN, CDR2 SVGIG (reference sequence). There are 13 residues in the CDR3. CDR3 protein: CAWGTGGGYEQYF. The CDR3 nucleotides are TGTGCCTGGGGGACAGGGGGCGGCTACGAGCAGTACTTC.

The genes are TRBV7-6 and TRBJ1-4, with 10 bases fitting TRBD1. Germline loops: CDR1 SGHVS, CDR2 FNYEAQ. The CDR3 spans 17 residues. V lost 5 bases, J lost 7 bases, and 13 bases stayed unmatched. This CDR3 is CASSNLGQGSFVEKLFF. The CDR3 bases are TGTGCCAGCAGCAACCTGGGACAGGGGAGTTTCGTTGAAAAACTGTTTTTT.

The CDR3 sequence is CASSQVYRLAYEQYF. CDR3 coding DNA: TGCGCCAGCAGCCAAGTCTACAGGCTTGCCTACGAGCAGTACTTC. This chain links TRBV4-1 with TRBJ2-7; a possible D gene is TRBD1 (5 bases). From germline, CDR1 is MGHRA and CDR2 YSYEKL. This CDR3 is 15 amino acids long. The V end was cut by 1 base, the J end by 2 bases, with 12 bases between.